This T cell receptor beta chain was recovered during a study of cytomegalovirus exposure and HLA in healthy donors. Study in general: Samples from HLA-typed donors yielded 65 million to 85 million unique TCRs in an early data release.

Whole-study results and caveats: A later analysis linked a missense DCLRE1C variant to TCR beta V- and J-gene trimming.

The study ran its PCR with 60 Vbeta and 13 Jbeta primers. In the original workflow: In a later analysis, 80 million or so unique TCR beta chains included roughly 11 million shared by two or more donors. Here immunoSEQ multiplex PCR was the method, and the copy in TCRdb shows in-frame clones only, minus some. Clone size and the V and J calls come from that table; the DNA yielded D and trimming. The repertoire has about 91,000 clones, around 59% of them found once; the top ten carry around 2%. CDR3 size: 17 residues. Germline V gives CDR1 SGHDN, CDR2 FVKESK. V gave up 1 base and J gave up 0 bases, with 16 bases separating them. For this clone: The target antigen is unknown.

Sequencing used PBMCs. The sequence was collected from a human donor in good health. The chain carries TRBV14 and TRBJ2-7; no reliable D call. The CDR3 DNA reads TGTGCCAGCAGCCAAGTTGCTATGGGCAAGAGCTCCTACGAGCAGTACTTC. Translating it yields CASSQVAMGKSSYEQYF.